Described below is a single T cell receptor (beta chain) sequence and its context. As originally analysed: Reference gene primer amplification yielded estimated nucleated cell counts. Using immunoSEQ multiplex PCR, the repertoire was profiled, and TCRdb retains in-frame clones only, with some absent. The DNA gave D and trimming, while V, J and clone size come from that table. Of 100,000 to 150,000 clones listed, roughly 88% were seen once; the top ten hold roughly 1.2%. This sample was included in a study of blood T cell repertoires in COVID-19. Whole-study context: The samples span acute and convalescent COVID-19 from the United States, Italy and Spain. Sample material is recorded as cDNA or gDNA derived from T cells, B-cell-depleted T cells, or PBMCs.

The trim removed 4 bases at V and 1 base at J, leaving 3 bases unmatched. Germline V gene lookup returns CDR1 MNHEY and CDR2 SVGAGI. The CDR3 totals 16 residues. The sample comprised peripheral blood. The TCR comes from a woman over 75 with acute or convalescent COVID-19. V and J are TRBV6-5 and TRBJ1-5, with TRBD1 matching over 11 bases. The CDR3 here is CASSWDRGGSNQPQHF. DNA for the CDR3: TGTGCCAGCAGTTGGGACAGGGGGGGGAGCAATCAGCCCCAGCATTTT.